The 17 T cell receptor beta chains presented below share a single source sample, sequenced in a study of blood T cell repertoires in COVID-19. The method was immunoSEQ multiplex PCR; TCRdb's version includes in-frame clones alone and lacks a portion of them. In the table there are a few hundred thousand clones, about 88% of which are singletons. Source material: peripheral blood. The receptor source for this set is a woman in her 30s with COVID-19, enrolled during active disease.

The sample holds a few counts of this clone. This chain connects TRBV6-6 to TRBJ1-5; 8 positions agree with TRBD1. The junction had 6 bases not matched to a gene; V was cut back by 7 bases and J by 4 bases. CDR3 length: 14 residues. Germline V gene data show CDR1 as MNHNY and CDR2 as SVGAGI (reference sequence). The CDR3 nucleotides read TGTGCCAGCACCGGACAGGGTCGAAATCAGCCCCAGCATTTT. Residues: CASTGQGRNQPQHF.

The V and J genes are TRBV29-1 and TRBJ1-2; D is unclear. This CDR3 has 10 residues. Looked up from germline, CDR1 is SQVTM and CDR2 is ANQGSEA. V lost 3 bases and J 6 bases, leaving 5 bases between the germline ends. The CDR3 nucleotides read TGCAGCGTTGATACACATGGCTACACCTTC. Protein product: CSVDTHGYTF.

The chain is built from TRBV18 and TRBJ1-5; 10 bases map to TRBD1. The CDR3 is 17 residues long. V lost 2 bases to trimming and J lost 5 bases; unmatched junction nucleotides: 9. Germline V CDR1 and CDR2: KGHSH, LQKENI. The CDR3 coding sequence is TGTGCCAGCTCACCAATTGGGACAGGGGTAAATGATCAGCCCCAGCATTTT. Its translation: CASSPIGTGVNDQPQHF.

This sequence joins TRBV19 and TRBJ2-3, with 9 bases that match TRBD2. V lost 6 bases to trimming and J lost 4 bases; unmatched junction nucleotides: 11. CDR3 length equals 16 residues. Germline V lookup: CDR1 LNHDA, CDR2 SQIVND (reference sequence). This CDR3 reads CASSSLRAGGPDTQYF. The CDR3 bases are TGTGCCAGTAGCTCCCTGAGAGCGGGAGGACCAGATACGCAGTATTTT.

V is TRBV5-1 and J is TRBJ2-5; D not resolved. V lost 3 bases and J 0 bases, leaving 3 bases between the germline ends. This CDR3 region has 12 residues. Germline CDR1 and CDR2: SGHRS and YFSETQ. This CDR3 reads CASSSNQETQYF. The CDR3 coding sequence is TGCGCCAGCAGCTCCAACCAAGAGACCCAGTACTTC.

The chain couples TRBV18 to TRBJ1-1, with TRBD1 identical over 9 bases. Germline assignment: CDR1 KGHSH and CDR2 LQKENI. Trimming cost V 3 bases and J 4 bases; bases outside gene matches: 9. CDR3 length: 16 residues. CDR3 nucleotide sequence: TGTGCCAGCTCACCGGACAGGGGTGCGTCGGGCACTGAAGCTTTCTTT. Translated, it gives CASSPDRGASGTEAFF.

This sequence joins TRBV6-5 and TRBJ2-2, with TRBD2 matching over 7 bases. V shed 0 bases, J shed 7 bases, and the junction held 5 bases outside the gene matches. Per germline, CDR1 MNHEY and CDR2 SVGAGI. The CDR3 is 15 amino acids. CDR3 in DNA: TGTGCCAGCAGTTACTCAGGGAGGGCAGGCGGGGAGCTGTTTTTT. Amino acid sequence: CASSYSGRAGGELFF.

A remark on this clone: Different DNA sequences within this sample yield the same CDR3. The chain has TRBV9 and TRBJ2-1; no clear D. This CDR3 is 13 amino acids long. The V end lost 0 bases, the J end lost 4 bases, and 5 bases lay between the germline ends. From germline, CDR1 is SGDLS and CDR2 YYNGEE. DNA for the CDR3: TGTGCCAGCAGCGTAGGGCCTTACAATGAGCAGTTCTTC. Translated, it gives CASSVGPYNEQFF.

The V gene is TRBV2, the J gene TRBJ2-3, with a tentative D call TRBD2 (6 bases). This CDR3 region has 16 residues. Germline V gene sequence: CDR1 SNHLY, CDR2 FYNNEI. V was clipped by 4 bases and J by 2 bases, with 16 bases between them. The CDR3 nucleotides are TGTGCCAGCAGTGTTCGGGGGACCTCCCCCACAGATACGCAGTATTTT. It codes for CASSVRGTSPTDTQYF.

The J gene is TRBJ2-2, the V gene TRBV30; 10 nucleotides line up with TRBD2. The CDR3 has 15 residues. The V segment lost 5 bases and the J segment 3 bases; nucleotides outside the gene matches: 6. Germline CDR1 GTSNPN, CDR2 SVGIG (reference sequence). The CDR3 bases are TGTGCCTGGGGACCAGCGGGAGGGTACACCGGGGAGCTGTTTTTT. This gives the protein CAWGPAGGYTGELFF.

This chain links TRBV4-3 with TRBJ2-2; possibly TRBD2 for D (6 bases). The germline gives CDR1 LGHNA, CDR2 YSLEER. CDR3 length: 18 amino acids. Trimming removed 1 base from V and 0 bases from J, with 15 bases in between. Here the CDR3 reads CASSQGAAGLTNTGELFF. DNA of the CDR3: TGCGCCAGCAGCCAAGGGGCAGCGGGCCTAACGAACACCGGGGAGCTGTTTTTT.

The chain uses TRBV3-1 (or the pseudogene TRBV3-2) and TRBJ2-3; 8 nucleotides agree with TRBD2. This CDR3 has 14 residues. V lost 1 base and J lost 5; bases outside the gene matches: 2. Germline assignment: CDR1 LGHDT and CDR2 YNNKEL (reference sequence). The CDR3 DNA reads TGTGCCAGCAGCCAAGTTCTAGCGGGAGATACGCAGTATTTT. It specifies CASSQVLAGDTQYF.

This sequence joins TRBV5-1 and TRBJ2-5; 7 positions match TRBD2. V gave up 4 bases and J gave up 5 bases; unmatched junction bases: 8. CDR1 and CDR2 from the germline V gene are SGHRS and YFSETQ. CDR3 length: 14 residues. The CDR3 is CASSPQPGGETQYF. CDR3 DNA: TGCGCCAGCAGCCCGCAGCCGGGAGGCGAGACCCAGTACTTC.

Only one count was recorded for this clone. This chain uses TRBV15 with TRBJ2-5; D remains unclear. From germline, CDR1 is LNHNV and CDR2 YYDKDF (reference sequence). The CDR3 is 13 residues long. Trimming took off 2 bases at V and 5 bases at J, with 9 bases between the two ends. The CDR3 region has the DNA TGTGCCACCAGCAGAACGAGCGAGGAGACCCAGTACTTC. Amino acid sequence: CATSRTSEETQYF.

This chain links TRBV2 with TRBJ2-1, with 9 bases matching TRBD1. Per the germline V gene, CDR1 is SNHLY and CDR2 is FYNNEI. Trimming cost V 6 bases and J 8 bases; bases outside gene matches: 8. The CDR3 spans 14 residues. The CDR3 DNA reads as TGTGCCAGCAGATCCGGGACAGGGATAGATGAGCAGTTCTTC. Its protein product is CASRSGTGIDEQFF.

The chain links TRBV4-3 to TRBJ2-6, with 8 bases identical to TRBD1. The J segment lost 0 bases and the V segment lost 4 bases, leaving 8 bases of the junction unmatched. The germline CDR1 and CDR2 sequences are LGHNA and YSLEER. The CDR3 contains 18 residues. The CDR3 reads CASSPTTGVGSGANVLTF. CDR3 DNA: TGCGCCAGCAGCCCAACGACAGGGGTAGGCTCTGGGGCCAACGTCCTGACTTTC.

This chain links TRBV29-1 with TRBJ1-3; possible D gene TRBD1, 5 bases. Germline V gene data show CDR1 as SQVTM and CDR2 as ANQGSEA. This CDR3 is 12 amino acids long. Trimming took 6 bases from V and 0 from J, leaving 6 bases between them. For the CDR3, the DNA is TGCAGCGTCACAGGCTCTGGAAACACCATATATTTT. Translation gives CSVTGSGNTIYF. The variable domain in full, with the rest retrieved from reference TRBV29-1 and TRBJ1-3, is SAVISQKPSRDICQRGTSLTIQCQVDSQVTMMFWYRQQPGQSLTLIATANQGSEATYESGFVIDKFPISRPNLTFSTLTVSNMSPEDSSIYLCSVTGSGNTIYFGEGSWLTVV.